A single sample is the source of the 6 T cell receptor beta chains below, sequenced in a study of cytotoxic CD8 clonotypes in ibrutinib-treated CLL. Generated by immunoSEQ multiplex PCR, the TCRdb table keeps only in-frame clones and is missing some. Of some 140,000 clones in the sample, around 80% were seen once. Sample: PBMCs, taken after 12 months of ibrutinib treatment. The receptors here all came from a human donor with chronic lymphocytic leukemia.

V and J are TRBV5-1 and TRBJ2-3, with 8 positions matching TRBD2. The V gene end was trimmed by 0 bases and the J gene end by 1 base; junction bases not matched to a gene: 7. Germline CDR1 reads SGHRS; CDR2 reads YFSETQ. This CDR3 is 17 amino acids long. The CDR3 DNA follows: TGCGCCAGCAGCTTGGTGGGGACTAGTAGTGGCACAGATACGCAGTATTTT. The encoded protein is CASSLVGTSSGTDTQYF.

This clone was detected a few times. The genes are TRBV4-2 and TRBJ1-4; TRBD1 is a possible D gene (5 bases). The CDR3 is 13 amino acids. The germline CDR1 and CDR2 sequences are LGHNA and YNFKEQ. V lost 6 bases and J 7 bases, leaving 12 bases between the germline ends. CDR3 nucleotide sequence: TGTGCCAGCAGGGGTGGGGGACGTGAAAAACTGTTTTTT. The encoded protein is CASRGGGREKLFF.

The V gene is TRBV7-2, the J gene TRBJ2-7, with 8 bases identical to TRBD2. Germline CDR1 is SGHTA and CDR2 is FQGNSA. V lost 5 bases and J lost 4; bases outside the gene matches: 10. The CDR3 sequence is 15 residues long. CDR3 sequence (DNA): TGTGCCAGCAGCAAAACTAGCGGAGGGGAGTACGAGCAGTACTTC. Its protein product is CASSKTSGGEYEQYF.

The J gene is TRBJ1-2, the V gene TRBV19, with D tentatively TRBD1 (5 bases). The V end was cut by 6 bases, the J end by 8 bases, with 13 bases between. CDR1 and CDR2 (germline): LNHDA, SQIVND (reference sequence). This CDR3 region has 12 residues. Here the CDR3 reads CASRSEGLGYTF. The CDR3 DNA sequence: TGTGCCAGTAGAAGCGAGGGGTTGGGCTACACCTTC. The entire variable domain, with the rest obtained from reference TRBV19 and TRBJ1-2, is as follows: DGGITQSPKYLFRKEGQNVTLSCEQNLNHDAMYWYRQDPGQGLRLIYYSQIVNDFQKGDIAEGYSVSREKKESFPLTVTSAQKNPTAFYLCASRSEGLGYTFGSGTRLTVV.

The CDR3 region is CASTRPQGGLYNEQFF. Written as DNA, the CDR3 is TGTGCCAGCACCCGCCCGCAGGGGGGGCTTTACAATGAGCAGTTCTTC. The rearrangement links TRBV28 to TRBJ2-1, with D possibly called TRBD1 or TRBD2 (7 bases each). The CDR3 covers 16 residues. Trimming removed 7 bases from V and 4 bases from J, with 20 bases in between. Germline V gene data show CDR1 as MDHEN and CDR2 as SYDVKM. The whole variable domain, remainder taken from reference TRBV28 and TRBJ2-1, is DVKVTQSSRYLVKRTGEKVFLECVQDMDHENMFWYRQDPGLGLRLIYFSYDVKMKEKGDIPEGYSVSREKKERFSLILESASTNQTSMYLCASTRPQGGLYNEQFFGPGTRLTVL.

The gene calls are TRBV25-1 and TRBJ2-7; D is possibly TRBD1 (5 bases). CDR1 is MGHDK and CDR2 is SYGVNS in the germline V gene. CDR3 length: 12 residues. The V end was cut by 4 bases, the J end by 3 bases, with 7 bases between. The CDR3 DNA reads as TGTGCCAGCAGTGGAACAGGCTACGAGCAGTACTTC. Its protein is CASSGTGYEQYF.